What follows are 5 T cell receptor beta chains derived from one specimen sequenced in a study of early T cells in non-severe SARS-CoV-2 infection (dated by TCRdb to about 2021). The library came from 5' RACE. The run used a NextSeq 500. TCRdb cleaned the public reads at Q25 with fastp, built clones with MiXCR and kept in-frame beta chains. Duplicate CDR3 protein sequences are folded into a single record with the most common DNA and genes. The sample has 53,000 or so distinct CDR3 sequences on record, around 12% of them singletons. The ten largest clones take up around 2.6% of the sample. Here the sequenced sample was whole blood, taken at baseline. Source of these receptors: an adult who was a healthcare worker with PCR-confirmed SARS-CoV-2 infection or an uninfected control (not recorded which).

V gene TRBV5-1 combines with J gene TRBJ1-1; no firm D call. Germline CDR1 reads SGHRS; CDR2 reads YFSETQ. The CDR3 loop spans 14 amino acids. Deletions cut 1 base from V and 0 bases from J, with 7 bases between. CDR3 bases: TGCGCCAGCAGCTTGACGATCATGAACACTGAAGCTTTCTTT. Its translation is CASSLTIMNTEAFF.

This clonotype was picked up many times. The chain employs TRBV18 and TRBJ1-1, with D uncertain. This CDR3 region has 15 residues. Trimming left V 0 bases short and J 1 base short, with 9 bases between. The germline V gene has CDR1 KGHSH and CDR2 LQKENI. The CDR3 nucleotides read TGTGCCAGCTCACCACCCACCCTGGGGAACACTGAAGCTTTCTTT. It is translated as CASSPPTLGNTEAFF. Variable domain in full (rest from reference TRBV18 and TRBJ1-1): NAGVMQNPRHLVRRRGQEARLRCSPMKGHSHVYWYRQLPEEGLKFMVYLQKENIIDESGMPKERFSAEFPKEGPSILRIQQVVRGDSAAYFCASSPPTLGNTEAFFGQGTRLTVV.

The chain couples TRBV28 to TRBJ1-6; the D gene is possibly TRBD1 (5 bases). Germline V gene lookup returns CDR1 MDHEN and CDR2 SYDVKM. The CDR3 totals 12 residues. Trimming shortened V by 5 bases and J by 13 bases, and 12 bases separated the two germline ends. In DNA, the CDR3 is TGTGCCAGCAGTCCACCCCGGGGGCCCCTCCACTTT. This codes for CASSPPRGPLHF.

This clonotype was seen many times. The J gene is TRBJ1-4, the V gene TRBV7-9; D is unresolved. The CDR3 has 14 amino acids. Germline CDR1 and CDR2: SEHNR and FQNEAQ (reference sequence). The V and J ends lost 3 bases and 7 bases respectively, with 12 bases between them. The CDR3 DNA is TGTGCCAGCAGCTTGCCGTTAGGTACTGAAAAACTGTTTTTT. It specifies CASSLPLGTEKLFF.

This clonotype was observed at least ten times. The J gene is TRBJ2-7, the V gene TRBV5-1, with 7 bases fitting TRBD2. Trimming took 2 bases from V and 7 from J; bases not matched to a gene: 9. This CDR3 has 14 residues. CDR1 and CDR2 from the germline V gene are SGHRS and YFSETQ. CDR3 bases: TGCGCCAGCAGCTTCGAGCGGGACCCTCAGGAGCAGTACTTC. It yields the protein CASSFERDPQEQYF.